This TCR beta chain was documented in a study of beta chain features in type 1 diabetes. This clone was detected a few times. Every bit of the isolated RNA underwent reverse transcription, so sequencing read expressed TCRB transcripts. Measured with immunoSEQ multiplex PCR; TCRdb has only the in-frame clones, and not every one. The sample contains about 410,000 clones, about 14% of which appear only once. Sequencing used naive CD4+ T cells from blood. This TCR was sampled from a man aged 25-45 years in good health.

CDR3 nucleotide sequence: TGTGCCAGCAGCCGACTCGGGACCTACAATGAGCAGTTCTTC. Translating gives CASSRLGTYNEQFF. The V gene is TRBV7-9, the J gene TRBJ2-1, with TRBD2 as a possible D gene (5 bases). The CDR3 contains 14 residues. V lost 5 bases and J 2 bases, leaving 10 bases between the germline ends. Germline assignment: CDR1 SEHNR and CDR2 FQNEAQ (reference sequence).